The 4 T cell receptor beta chains below all came from one sample that was sequenced in a study of blood T cell repertoires in COVID-19. TCRdb's copy holds only in-frame clones and misses some; the assay was immunoSEQ multiplex PCR. This table holds over 15,000 clones, around 80% found once. The sequenced sample was peripheral blood. Receptors originate from a man between 60 and 70 years old with active or convalescent COVID-19.

Points on this clone: At one end, the junction sequence differs from germline, possibly due to a read error. This sequence joins TRBV10-3 and TRBJ1-2; D call uncertain. CDR1 ENHRY and CDR2 SYGVKD come from the germline V gene. The CDR3 runs to 10 residues. The CDR3 loop is CALPPGGTYF. The CDR3 nucleotides read TGTGCCCTACCCCCAGGTGGCACCTACTTC.

The V call is TRBV7-9, the J call TRBJ1-6, with 8 bases aligning to TRBD1. Germline V gene data show CDR1 as SEHNR and CDR2 as FQNEAQ (reference sequence). This CDR3 comprises 14 residues. V was clipped by 4 bases and J by 10 bases; unmatched bases: 6. DNA for the CDR3: TGTGCCAGCAGCTCCGGACAGGGTCGATCACCCCTCCACTTT. Translating it yields CASSSGQGRSPLHF.

This clone was observed a handful of times. The chain links TRBV27 to TRBJ1-1; perhaps TRBD1 as D (5 bases). V dropped 3 bases and J dropped 2 bases, with 7 bases sitting between them. The CDR3 is made up of 13 amino acids. Germline CDR1 and CDR2: MNHEY and SMNVEV (reference sequence). The CDR3 loop is CASSFQGNTEAFF. The CDR3 DNA reads as TGTGCCAGCAGTTTTCAGGGTAACACTGAAGCTTTCTTT.

The chain joins TRBV18 to TRBJ2-3; D might be TRBD2 (5 bases). CDR1 KGHSH and CDR2 LQKENI come from the germline V gene. This CDR3 contains 16 residues. V gave up 3 bases and J gave up 1 base, with 14 bases separating them. CDR3 in amino acids: CASSPQQAARTDTQYF. CDR3 nucleotide sequence: TGTGCCAGCTCACCTCAACAAGCGGCCCGCACAGATACGCAGTATTTT.